The present entry profiles one TCR beta chain with its context. The junction and the germline gene differ at one end; a read error may be behind it. The sample belongs to a study of early T cells in non-severe SARS-CoV-2 infection. From the 5' RACE reads, TCRdb called clonotypes with MiXCR, one entry per CDR3 protein. Of under 70,000 distinct CDR3 sequences in the sample, approximately 6% were seen once. The CDR3 spans 13 residues. In germline, CDR1 is SNHLY, CDR2 FYNNEI. The starting material was whole blood, obtained at baseline. The J gene is TRBJ1-1, the V gene TRBV2; possibly TRBD1 for D (5 bases). The receptor was isolated from an adult who was a healthcare worker with PCR-confirmed SARS-CoV-2 infection or an uninfected control (not recorded which). The CDR3 sequence: CVSTQGEGTEAFF. For the CDR3, the DNA is TGTGTCAGCACCCAGGGAGAGGGCACTGAAGCTTTCTTT.